These 2 T cell receptor beta chains share one sample of origin, sequenced in a study of blood T cell repertoires in COVID-19. The table came from immunoSEQ multiplex PCR; TCRdb's copy has only in-frame clones and leaves some out. Of 240,000 or so clones in the sample, around 89% were seen once. The source material was PBMCs or T cells enriched from blood (not recorded which). The receptors were gathered from a middle-aged man who had recovered from COVID-19.

This chain links TRBV9 with TRBJ2-7, with TRBD1 matching over 7 bases. The CDR3 extends over 12 amino acids. V was clipped by 4 bases and J by 6 bases; unmatched bases: 4. Germline-derived CDR1 and CDR2 are SGDLS and YYNGEE. In nucleotides, the CDR3 is TGTGCCAGCAGCAGGGGGCTAAGCGAGCAGTACTTC. It yields the protein CASSRGLSEQYF.

V gene TRBV28 combines with J gene TRBJ2-1; 13 nucleotides match TRBD2. V trimming: 5 bases; J trimming: 9 bases; junction bases outside the gene matches: 10. This CDR3 is 16 amino acids long. The germline CDR1 and CDR2 sequences are MDHEN and SYDVKM. The DNA for the CDR3 is TGTGCCAGCAGTCCGGCCGGGACTAGCGGGAAAGGTGAGCAGTTCTTC. Amino acids: CASSPAGTSGKGEQFF. Variable domain in full (rest from reference TRBV28 and TRBJ2-1): DVKVTQSSRYLVKRTGEKVFLECVQDMDHENMFWYRQDPGLGLRLIYFSYDVKMKEKGDIPEGYSVSREKKERFSLILESASTNQTSMYLCASSPAGTSGKGEQFFGPGTRLTVL.